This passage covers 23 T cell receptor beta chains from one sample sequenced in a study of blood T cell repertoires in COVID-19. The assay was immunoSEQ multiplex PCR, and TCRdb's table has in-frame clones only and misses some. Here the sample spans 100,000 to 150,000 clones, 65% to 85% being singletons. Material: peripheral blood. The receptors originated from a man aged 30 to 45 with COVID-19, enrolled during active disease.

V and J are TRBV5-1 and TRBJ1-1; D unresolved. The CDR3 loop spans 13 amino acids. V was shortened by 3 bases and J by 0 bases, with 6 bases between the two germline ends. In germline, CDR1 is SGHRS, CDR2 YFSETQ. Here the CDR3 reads CASSSTLNTEAFF. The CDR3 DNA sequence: TGCGCCAGCAGCTCTACTCTGAACACTGAAGCTTTCTTT.

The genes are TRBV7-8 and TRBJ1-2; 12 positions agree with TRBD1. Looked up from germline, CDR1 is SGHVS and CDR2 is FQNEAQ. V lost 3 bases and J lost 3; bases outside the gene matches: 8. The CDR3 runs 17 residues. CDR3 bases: TGTGCCAGCAGCTTTCCGGGACAGGGGGCTGTTGACTATGGCTACACCTTC. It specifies CASSFPGQGAVDYGYTF.

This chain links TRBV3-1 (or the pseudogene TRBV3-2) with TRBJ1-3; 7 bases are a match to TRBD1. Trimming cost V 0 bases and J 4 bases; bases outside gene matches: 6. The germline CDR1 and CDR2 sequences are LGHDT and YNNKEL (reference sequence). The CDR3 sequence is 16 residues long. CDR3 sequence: CASSQESRGPGNTIYF. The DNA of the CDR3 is TGTGCCAGCAGCCAAGAGAGTAGGGGGCCCGGAAACACCATATATTTT.

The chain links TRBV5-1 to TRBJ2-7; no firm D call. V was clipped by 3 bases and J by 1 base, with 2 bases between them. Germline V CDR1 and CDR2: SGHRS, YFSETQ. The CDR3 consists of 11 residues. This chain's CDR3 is CASSSSYEQYF. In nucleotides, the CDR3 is TGCGCCAGCAGCTCGTCCTACGAGCAGTACTTC.

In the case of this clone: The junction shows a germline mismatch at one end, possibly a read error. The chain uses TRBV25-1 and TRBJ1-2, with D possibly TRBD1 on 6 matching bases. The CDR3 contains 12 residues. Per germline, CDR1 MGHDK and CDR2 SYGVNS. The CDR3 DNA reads TGTGCCGGCAGCCGAGGGGGGGATGGCTACACCTTC. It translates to CAGSRGGDGYTF.

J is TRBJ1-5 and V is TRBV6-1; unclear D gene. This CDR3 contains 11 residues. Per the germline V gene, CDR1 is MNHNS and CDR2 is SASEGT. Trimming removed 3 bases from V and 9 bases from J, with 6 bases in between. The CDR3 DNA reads TGTGCCAGCAGTGAGCGTATGCCCCAGCATTTT. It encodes CASSERMPQHF.

In nucleotides, the CDR3 is TGTGCCAGCAGCAAATCCCTACGGTGCCCGAGCTCCTATAATTCACCCCTCCACTTT. It is translated as CASSKSLRCPSSYNSPLHF. The chain combines TRBV21-1 with TRBJ1-6. TRBV21-1 is assigned pseudogene status. This CDR3 region has 19 residues.

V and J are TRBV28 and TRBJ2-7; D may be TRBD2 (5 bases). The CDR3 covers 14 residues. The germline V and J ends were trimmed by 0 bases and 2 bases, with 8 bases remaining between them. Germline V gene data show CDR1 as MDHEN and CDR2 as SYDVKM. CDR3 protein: CASSLWRVPYEQYF. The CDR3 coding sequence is TGTGCCAGCAGTTTATGGAGGGTACCCTACGAGCAGTACTTC.

CDR3 amino acids: CASSLNLNEKLFF. As DNA, the CDR3 is TGTGCCAGCAGCCTCAACTTGAATGAAAAACTGTTTTTT. The chain recombines TRBV7-9 with TRBJ1-4; D not certain. The V end was cut by 5 bases, the J end by 5 bases, with 9 bases between. This CDR3 is 13 amino acids long. Germline lookup yields CDR1 SEHNR and CDR2 FQNEAQ (reference sequence).

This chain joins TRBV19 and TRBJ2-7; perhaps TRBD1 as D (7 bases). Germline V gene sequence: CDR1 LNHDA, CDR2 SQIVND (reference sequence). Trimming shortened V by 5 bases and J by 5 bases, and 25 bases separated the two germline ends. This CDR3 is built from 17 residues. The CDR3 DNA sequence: TGTGCCAGTAGTCAAACTAAACCCGACAGGGTAGCGGACGAGCAGTACTTC. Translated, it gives CASSQTKPDRVADEQYF.

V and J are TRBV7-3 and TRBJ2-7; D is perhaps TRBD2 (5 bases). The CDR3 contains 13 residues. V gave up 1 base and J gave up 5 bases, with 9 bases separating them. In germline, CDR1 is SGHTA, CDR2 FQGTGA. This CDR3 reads CASSLSLADEQYF. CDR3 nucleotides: TGTGCCAGCAGCTTAAGCCTAGCTGACGAGCAGTACTTC.

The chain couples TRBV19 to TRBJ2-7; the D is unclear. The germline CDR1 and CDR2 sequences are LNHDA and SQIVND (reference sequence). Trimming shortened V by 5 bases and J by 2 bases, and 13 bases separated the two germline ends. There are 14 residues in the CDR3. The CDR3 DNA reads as TGTGCCAGTAGTCGTGGCGCGGAGACCTACGAGCAGTACTTC. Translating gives CASSRGAETYEQYF.

This CDR3 reads CASSTGQGADEQYF. DNA of the CDR3: TGCGCCAGCAGTACTGGACAGGGGGCCGACGAGCAGTACTTC. V and J are TRBV10-1 and TRBJ2-7; 11 nucleotides match TRBD1. CDR3 length equals 14 residues. J lost 5 bases, V lost 5 bases, and 5 bases had no gene match. The germline CDR1 and CDR2 sequences are WNHNN and SYGVQD (reference sequence).

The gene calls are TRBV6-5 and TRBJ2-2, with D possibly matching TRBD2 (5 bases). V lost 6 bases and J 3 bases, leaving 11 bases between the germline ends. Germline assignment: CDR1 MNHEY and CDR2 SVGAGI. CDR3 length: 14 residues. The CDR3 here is CASRDEGDTGELFF. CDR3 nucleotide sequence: TGTGCCAGCAGGGACGAGGGAGACACCGGGGAGCTGTTTTTT.

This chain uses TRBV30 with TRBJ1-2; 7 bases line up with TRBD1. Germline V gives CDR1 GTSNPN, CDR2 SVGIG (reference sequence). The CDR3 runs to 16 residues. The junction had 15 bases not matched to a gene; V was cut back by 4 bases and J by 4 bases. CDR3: CAWIRHRGPLLYGYTF. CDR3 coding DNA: TGTGCCTGGATTAGGCACAGGGGTCCCCTACTCTATGGCTACACCTTC.

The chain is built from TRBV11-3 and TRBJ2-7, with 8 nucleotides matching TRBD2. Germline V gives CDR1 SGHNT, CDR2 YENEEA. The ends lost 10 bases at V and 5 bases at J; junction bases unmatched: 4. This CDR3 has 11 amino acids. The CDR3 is CATAGGDEQYF. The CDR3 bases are TGTGCCACCGCGGGGGGAGACGAGCAGTACTTC.

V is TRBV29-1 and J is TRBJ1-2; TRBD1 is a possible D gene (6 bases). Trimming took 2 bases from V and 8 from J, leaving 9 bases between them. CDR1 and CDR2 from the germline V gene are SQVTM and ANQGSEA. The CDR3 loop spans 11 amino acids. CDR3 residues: CSVETGLGYTF. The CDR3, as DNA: TGCAGCGTTGAAACAGGGCTCGGCTACACCTTC.

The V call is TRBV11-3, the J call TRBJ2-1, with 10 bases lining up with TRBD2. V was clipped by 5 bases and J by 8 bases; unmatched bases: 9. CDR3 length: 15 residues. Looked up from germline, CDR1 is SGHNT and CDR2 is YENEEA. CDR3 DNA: TGTGCCAGCAGCGCGGTGCTAGCGGGGGTCTATGAGCAGTTCTTC. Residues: CASSAVLAGVYEQFF.

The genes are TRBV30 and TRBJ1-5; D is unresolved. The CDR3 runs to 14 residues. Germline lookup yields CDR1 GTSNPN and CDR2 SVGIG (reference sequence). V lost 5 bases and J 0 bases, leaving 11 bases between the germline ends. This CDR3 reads CAWVPEDSNQPQHF. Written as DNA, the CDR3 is TGTGCCTGGGTCCCAGAGGATAGCAATCAGCCCCAGCATTTT. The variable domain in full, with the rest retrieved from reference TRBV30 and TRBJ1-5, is SQTIHQWPATLVQPVGSPLSLECTVEGTSNPNLYWYRQAAGRGLQLLFYSVGIGQISSEVPQNLSASRPQDRQFILSSKKLLLSDSGFYLCAWVPEDSNQPQHFGDGTRLSIL.

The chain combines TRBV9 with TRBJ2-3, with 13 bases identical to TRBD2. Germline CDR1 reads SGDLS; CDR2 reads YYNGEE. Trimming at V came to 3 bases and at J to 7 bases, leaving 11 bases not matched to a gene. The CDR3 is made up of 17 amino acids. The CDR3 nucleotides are TGTGCCAGCAGCGAGGCCACTAGCGGGAGGGCCGTGTATACGCAGTATTTT. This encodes CASSEATSGRAVYTQYF.

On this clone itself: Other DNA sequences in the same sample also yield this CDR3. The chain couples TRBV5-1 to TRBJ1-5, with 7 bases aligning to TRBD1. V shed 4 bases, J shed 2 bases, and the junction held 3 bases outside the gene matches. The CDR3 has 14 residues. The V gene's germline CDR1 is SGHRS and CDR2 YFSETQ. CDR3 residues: CASSPGQGNQPQHF. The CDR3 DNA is TGCGCCAGCAGCCCTGGACAGGGCAATCAGCCCCAGCATTTT.

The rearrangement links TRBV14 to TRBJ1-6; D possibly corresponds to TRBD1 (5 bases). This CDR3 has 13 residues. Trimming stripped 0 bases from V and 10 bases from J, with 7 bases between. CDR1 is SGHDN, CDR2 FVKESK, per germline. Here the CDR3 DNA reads TGTGCCAGCAGCCAAGAGGGGGGATCACCCCTCCACTTT. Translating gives CASSQEGGSPLHF.

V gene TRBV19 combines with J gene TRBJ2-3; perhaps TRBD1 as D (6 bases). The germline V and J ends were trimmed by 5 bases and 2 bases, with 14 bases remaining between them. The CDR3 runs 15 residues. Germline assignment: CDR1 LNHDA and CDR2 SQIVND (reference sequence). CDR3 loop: CASSPGHFSTDTQYF. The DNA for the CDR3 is TGTGCCAGTAGTCCGGGACACTTTTCCACAGATACGCAGTATTTT.